This T cell receptor beta chain stems from a study of blood T cell repertoires in COVID-19. Study information: The United States, Italy and Spain were the sources of the acute and convalescent COVID-19 samples. In each case, the material was cDNA or gDNA derived from T cells, B-cell-depleted T cells, or PBMCs.

As processed by the authors: Scientists estimated how many nucleated cells there were by amplifying reference gene primers. Clones were sequenced by immunoSEQ multiplex PCR, and TCRdb holds only the in-frame ones, with some missing. Clone size and the V and J calls come from that table; the DNA yielded D and trimming. The table includes about 190,000 clones, roughly 85% detected once. The CDR3 runs to 16 residues. Germline CDR1 is SQVTM and CDR2 is ANQGSEA. V was cut by 7 bases and J by 2 bases, with 22 bases left in between. The V and J genes are TRBV29-1 and TRBJ2-3, with D hard to call. This clonotype was sampled from a man in his 60s with active or convalescent COVID-19. The specimen sequenced was peripheral blood. CDR3 in DNA: TGCAGCGCCCGCCCTCGGCTAGTACCTTACACAGATACGCAGTATTTT. Protein sequence: CSARPRLVPYTDTQYF.